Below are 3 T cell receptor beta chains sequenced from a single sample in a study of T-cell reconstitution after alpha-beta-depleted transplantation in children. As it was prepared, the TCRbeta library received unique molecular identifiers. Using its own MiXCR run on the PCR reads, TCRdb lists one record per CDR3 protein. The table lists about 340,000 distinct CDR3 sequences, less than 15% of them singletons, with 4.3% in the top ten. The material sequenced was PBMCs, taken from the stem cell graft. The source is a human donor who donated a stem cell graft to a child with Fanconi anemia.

The CDR3 sequence is CASSRYRVETQYF. The CDR3 DNA follows: TGTGCCAGCAGCCGATACAGGGTGGAGACCCAGTACTTC. V is TRBV12-3 or TRBV12-4 and J is TRBJ2-5; TRBD1 is a possible D gene (6 bases). The V gene lost 6 bases and the J gene lost 5 bases, with 13 bases spanning the gap. The CDR3 covers 13 residues.

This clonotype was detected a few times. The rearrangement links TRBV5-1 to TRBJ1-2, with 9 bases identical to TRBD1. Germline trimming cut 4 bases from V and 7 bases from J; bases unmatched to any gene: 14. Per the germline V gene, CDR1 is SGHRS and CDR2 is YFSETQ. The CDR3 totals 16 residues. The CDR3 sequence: CASSAAPGTGQGGYTF. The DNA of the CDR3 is TGCGCCAGCAGCGCCGCCCCCGGGACAGGGCAAGGTGGCTACACCTTC. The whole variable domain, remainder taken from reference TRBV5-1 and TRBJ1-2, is KAGVTQTPRYLIKTRGQQVTLSCSPISGHRSVSWYQQTPGQGLQFLFEYFSETQRNKGNFPGRFSGRQFSNSRSEMNVSTLELGDSALYLCASSAAPGTGQGGYTFGSGTRLTVV.

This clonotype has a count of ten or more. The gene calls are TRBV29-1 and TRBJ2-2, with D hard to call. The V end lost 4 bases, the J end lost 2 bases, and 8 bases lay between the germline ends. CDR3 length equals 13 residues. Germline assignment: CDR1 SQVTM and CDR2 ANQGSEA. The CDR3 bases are TGCAGCGTTGCCAGATCTAACACCGGGGAGCTGTTTTTT. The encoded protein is CSVARSNTGELFF.